The rows below give T cell receptor beta chains drawn from one sample of a study of cytomegalovirus exposure and HLA in healthy donors. The data were produced by immunoSEQ multiplex PCR, yet TCRdb's version contains in-frame clones alone and is incomplete. Here the sample spans just over 150,000 clones, around 76% being singletons. Sequenced material: PBMCs. These receptors were collected from a man aged 40-49 years in good health and CMV-seropositive. The CDR3 runs from the conserved cysteine through the conserved F or W. Each record gives: D gene, V gene, J gene, clone size, CDR3 protein, CDR3 DNA. A D gene is named only where the DNA matches it firmly. A clone size is listed for some rows: how often the clone was seen (once, few, many), or a class if it is expanded.

.	TRBV7-2	TRBJ2-6	once	CASSPGGANVLTF	TGTGCCAGCAGCCCCGGGGGGGCCAACGTCCTGACTTTC
TRBD1	TRBV10-1	TRBJ2-7	.	CATPRIGTAFLDEQYF	TGCGCCACCCCTAGGATCGGGACAGCTTTTTTGGACGAGCAGTACTTC
.	TRBV4-2	TRBJ2-7	.	CASSKVGGLVGYEQYF	TGTGCCAGCAGCAAAGTCGGGGGGCTGGTTGGCTACGAGCAGTACTTC
TRBD1	TRBV6-4	TRBJ2-1	.	CASSDSTGGNEQFF	TGTGCCAGCAGTGACTCGACAGGGGGCAATGAGCAGTTCTTC
TRBD1	TRBV4-2	TRBJ2-1	.	CASSQEPGSGGNEQFF	TGTGCCAGCAGCCAAGAACCGGGGTCAGGGGGAAATGAGCAGTTCTTC
.	TRBV5-1	TRBJ2-7	.	CASSLSQGFYEQYF	TGCGCCAGCAGCTTGAGTCAGGGGTTCTACGAGCAGTACTTC
.	TRBV5-1	TRBJ1-1	.	CASNPTTLNTEAFF	TGCGCCAGCAACCCGACGACACTTAACACTGAAGCTTTCTTT
.	TRBV10-3	TRBJ1-2	once	CAISDGAERYTF	TGTGCCATCAGTGATGGGGCAGAAAGATACACCTTC
TRBD1	TRBV29-1	TRBJ2-3	.	CSVNGDRGTDTQYF	TGCAGCGTTAACGGGGACAGGGGCACAGATACGCAGTATTTT
.	TRBV5-1	TRBJ1-2	.	CASSLGGVEYGYTF	TGCGCCAGCAGCTTGGGAGGAGTTGAGTATGGCTACACCTTC
TRBD2	TRBV11-2	TRBJ2-7	.	CASSLEDLAGDREQYF	TGTGCCAGCAGCTTAGAGGACCTAGCGGGGGATCGCGAGCAGTACTTC
.	TRBV6-5	TRBJ2-7	.	CASSPGSYEQYF	TGTGCCAGCAGCCCAGGGTCCTACGAGCAGTACTTC
TRBD1	TRBV9	TRBJ1-3	.	CASSTDRGNTIYF	TGTGCCAGCAGCACCGACAGGGGGAACACCATATATTTT
.	TRBV10-3	TRBJ2-2	few	CAIIPQEGPNTGELFF	TGTGCCATCATCCCCCAGGAGGGACCAAACACCGGGGAGCTGTTTTTT
TRBD1	TRBV7-6	TRBJ1-1	.	CASSSSRGRSTEAFF	TGTGCCAGCAGCTCCTCCAGGGGGCGATCCACTGAAGCTTTCTTT
.	TRBV7-8	TRBJ1-1	.	CASSLAQAGSWNTEAFF	TGTGCCAGCAGCTTAGCGCAGGCAGGAAGTTGGAACACTGAAGCTTTCTTT
TRBD2	TRBV7-8	TRBJ2-3	few	CASSSGGRGDTQYF	TGTGCCAGCAGCTCGGGGGGTCGTGGAGATACGCAGTATTTT